These T cell receptor beta chains were read from a single sample in a study of shared clonotypes between healthy human individuals. The repertoire was sequenced with immunoSEQ multiplex PCR; TCRdb's copy has only in-frame clones and lacks some. This table has approximately 940,000 clones, 70% to 85% appearing once. The sample consisted of memory CD4+ T cells sorted from blood. The receptors come from a man aged 18 to 29 in good health. Both conserved end residues are part of each CDR3. Not all rows give a size; the values are once, few, many and, for expanded clones, a class.

.	TRBV6-1	TRBJ1-5	CATQPDRGNQPQHF
few	TRBV18	TRBJ1-6	CASSNTEQGNLHF
few	TRBV7-2	TRBJ2-7	CASSPSTATYEQYF
many	TRBV28	TRBJ1-5	CASSFRDREVQPQHF
.	TRBV5-1	TRBJ2-3	CASSPRPGHTDTQYF
.	TRBV9	TRBJ1-1	CASSSDRGTEAFF
.	TRBV7-9	TRBJ1-1	CASSLGTDNTEAFF
.	TRBV7-3	TRBJ2-1	CASSLRRLAGENNEQFF
.	TRBV5-1	TRBJ2-5	CASSLVSGVQETQYF
.	TRBV5-1	TRBJ2-3	CASSVPLGADTQYF
.	TRBV7-8	TRBJ2-5	CASSFGGGGETQYF
.	TRBV30	TRBJ2-7	CAWSAPWEQYF
.	TRBV6-5	TRBJ2-1	CASSYSGLAGGHEQFF
.	TRBV4-3	TRBJ1-4	CASSQDRGSDEKLFF
.	TRBV6-1	TRBJ1-5	CATEAKLNQPQHF
.	TRBV19	TRBJ1-6	CASSYSDRGSNSPLHF
.	TRBV18	TRBJ1-3	CASSLTGEVSGNTIYF
.	TRBV28	TRBJ1-6	CASGGNGNSPLHF
.	TRBV18	TRBJ1-2	CASSRGDLGYTF
.	TRBV9	TRBJ1-2	CASSLGQGDGYTF
.	TRBV10-3	TRBJ1-1	CASSPGAYTEAFF
.	TRBV6-1	TRBJ1-3	CASRGNTIYF
.	TRBV2	TRBJ2-2	CASIQGIGTGELFF
.	TRBV5-1	TRBJ1-2	CASSLDGQNYGYTF